Listed below are T cell receptor beta chains from one sample, sequenced in a study of T cell repertoires in cytomegalovirus infection. TCRdb re-called the reads with MiXCR, one entry per CDR3 protein. The sample consists of approximately 110,000 distinct CDR3 sequences, 10% of them appearing once. The antigens these receptors bind are not known. The source material was PBMCs, sequenced either directly or after in vitro stimulation (not recorded which). All receptors derive from a human donor in good health (CMV status not recorded). Some clones in this sample may be carry-over from other donors' samples. CDR3s leave out the opening cysteine and the closing phenylalanine or tryptophan.

V: TRBV12-3/TRBV12-4; J: TRBJ2-1; CDR3: ASSPGRAGNEQF
V: TRBV4-3; J: TRBJ2-5; CDR3: ASSQELSPVQETQY
V: TRBV28; J: TRBJ2-2; CDR3: ASSLSAKVDGELF
V: TRBV6-6; J: TRBJ2-7; CDR3: ASSLGAGVGHEQY
V: TRBV6-5; J: TRBJ2-6; CDR3: ASSVLGAGANVLT
V: TRBV19; J: TRBJ2-2; CDR3: ASSEGGGELF
V: TRBV7-8; J: TRBJ1-2; CDR3: ASSLESPPRGYT
V: TRBV25-1; J: TRBJ1-1; CDR3: ASSGERWGGEAF
V: TRBV6-2/TRBV6-3; J: TRBJ2-1; CDR3: ASSWSTLEQF
V: TRBV11-2; J: TRBJ2-1; CDR3: ASSPSRASSYNEQF
V: TRBV12-3/TRBV12-4; J: TRBJ1-1; CDR3: ASSLVVANTEAF
V: TRBV15; J: TRBJ2-3; CDR3: ATSRWGTSGTDTQY
V: TRBV15; J: TRBJ2-2; CDR3: ATSRNPDYGELF
V: TRBV10-3; J: TRBJ1-1; CDR3: ATIRALTGDTEAF
V: TRBV20-1; J: TRBJ2-5; CDR3: SAGRGDRETQY
V: TRBV7-2; J: TRBJ1-1; CDR3: ASKRPGGGAVNTEAF
V: TRBV6-6; J: TRBJ2-6; CDR3: ASRGVTRSGANVLT
V: TRBV18; J: TRBJ1-1; CDR3: ASSPRGVDLEAF
V: TRBV7-2; J: TRBJ1-3; CDR3: ASTAGGSGNTIY
V: TRBV12-3/TRBV12-4; J: TRBJ1-4; CDR3: ASRLTGYRRLF